The 19 T cell receptor beta chains reported below all come from one sample, sequenced in a study of cytomegalovirus exposure and HLA in healthy donors. Only in-frame clones appear in the TCRdb table, and some are missing; sequencing was by immunoSEQ multiplex PCR. In the table there are 200,000 to 250,000 clones, under 95% of which are singletons. The sequencing sample was made of PBMCs. These receptors all stem from a woman under 30 in good health and CMV-seronegative.

V gene TRBV9 combines with J gene TRBJ2-1, with TRBD2 as a possible D gene (7 bases). CDR1 and CDR2 from the germline V gene are SGDLS and YYNGEE. V lost 4 bases, J lost 8 bases, and 19 bases lay in between. CDR3 length: 15 residues. The CDR3 nucleotides read TGTGCCAGCAGCCCCCAGACAGGACGGGGGGATGAGCAGTTCTTC. Translating it yields CASSPQTGRGDEQFF.

The V and J genes are TRBV6-1 and TRBJ1-4, with a possible D match to TRBD1 (6 bases). The ends were cut back, 10 bases at V and 3 bases at J, with 15 bases in the middle. The CDR3 totals 14 residues. Germline lookup yields CDR1 MNHNS and CDR2 SASEGT. The CDR3 spells CATPARGSNEKLFF. The DNA for the CDR3 is TGTGCCACCCCCGCCAGGGGTTCTAATGAAAAACTGTTTTTT.

The rearrangement links TRBV29-1 to TRBJ2-7, with 7 bases matching TRBD2. The trim removed 2 bases at V and 3 bases at J, leaving 13 bases unmatched. The CDR3 contains 16 residues. Germline V gene sequence: CDR1 SQVTM, CDR2 ANQGSEA. This chain's CDR3 is CSVEKGLGGLIYEQYF. The CDR3 bases are TGCAGCGTTGAAAAGGGTTTGGGGGGACTAATCTACGAGCAGTACTTC.

The genes are TRBV18 and TRBJ2-3; possible D gene TRBD2, 6 bases. CDR3 length: 14 amino acids. Per the germline V gene, CDR1 is KGHSH and CDR2 is LQKENI. V shed 3 bases and J shed 8 bases, with 15 bases lying between them. The DNA of the CDR3 is TGTGCCAGCTCACCGCAGACTAGTTTGAGTACGCAGTATTTT. This codes for CASSPQTSLSTQYF.

This clone was recorded a few times. This chain connects TRBV29-1 to TRBJ2-7; no definite D call. Trimming shortened V by 3 bases and J by 0 bases, and 6 bases separated the two germline ends. CDR1 and CDR2 from the germline V gene are SQVTM and ANQGSEA. The CDR3 sequence is 12 residues long. CDR3 sequence (DNA): TGCAGCGTTGAGGCCACCTCCTACGAGCAGTACTTC. Translation: CSVEATSYEQYF.

This clone was found a few times. The V call is TRBV28, the J call TRBJ2-7; D perhaps matches TRBD1 (5 bases). There are 15 residues in the CDR3. Trimming pared 5 bases from V and 4 bases from J, leaving 18 bases between. Germline lookup yields CDR1 MDHEN and CDR2 SYDVKM. CDR3 nucleotide sequence: TGTGCCAGCAGTCCCTCCCACAGGTCCTGGTACGAGCAGTACTTC. It translates to CASSPSHRSWYEQYF.

This clone has only a few counts. The V and J genes are TRBV2 and TRBJ1-2; 8 positions agree with TRBD1. Unmatched junction bases numbered 5, after V lost 4 bases and J lost 7 bases. CDR1 and CDR2 from the germline V gene are SNHLY and FYNNEI. This CDR3 contains 13 residues. CDR3 region: CASSAGTGSGYTF. In DNA form, the CDR3 reads TGTGCCAGCAGTGCCGGGACAGGCTCTGGCTACACCTTC.

J is TRBJ1-4 and V is TRBV21-1; the table's D call, TRBD1, was not checked against the DNA. TRBV21-1 corresponds to a pseudogene. This CDR3 has 19 amino acids. The CDR3 region is CASRGKGQTFLVSNEKLFF. The CDR3 DNA follows: TGTGCCAGCAGGGGAAAGGGACAGACTTTTCTGGTAAGTAATGAAAAACTGTTTTTT.

CDR3 residues: CASSEAGSGANVLTF. DNA for the CDR3: TGTGCCAGCAGTGAGGCAGGCTCTGGGGCCAACGTCCTGACTTTC. V and J are TRBV25-1 and TRBJ2-6; D is undetermined. Germline values: CDR1 MGHDK, CDR2 SYGVNS. Trimming stripped 3 bases from V and 0 bases from J, with 6 bases between. The CDR3 contains 15 residues.

V is TRBV7-6 and J is TRBJ1-1, with D hard to call. V was cut by 6 bases and J by 1 base, with 9 bases left in between. The CDR3 is made up of 13 amino acids. Germline CDR1 reads SGHVS; CDR2 reads FNYEAQ. The CDR3 nucleotides are TGTGCCAGCAGTCCGGTTTCGAACACTGAAGCTTTCTTT. It yields the protein CASSPVSNTEAFF.

The chain links TRBV6-5 to TRBJ2-3, with D possibly matching TRBD1 (5 bases). The V gene lost 6 bases and the J gene lost 7 bases, with 14 bases spanning the gap. Germline V lookup: CDR1 MNHEY, CDR2 SVGAGI. This CDR3 comprises 13 residues. CDR3 protein: CASRKLRANTQYF. The CDR3 DNA follows: TGTGCCAGCAGAAAACTCAGGGCGAATACGCAGTATTTT.

J is TRBJ2-5 and V is TRBV5-1; a possible D gene is TRBD1 (6 bases). The CDR3 has 11 residues. Germline V gives CDR1 SGHRS, CDR2 YFSETQ. The V and J ends lost 0 bases and 13 bases respectively, with 10 bases between them. The CDR3 protein is CASSLGQGWYF. As DNA, the CDR3 is TGCGCCAGCAGCTTGGGCCAGGGGTGGTACTTC.

V and J are TRBV21-1 and TRBJ2-1; the DNA was not compared with TRBD2, the D call given in the table. TRBV21-1 is given as a pseudogene. The CDR3 is 14 residues long. The CDR3 region is CASSKRTSSNEQFF. The DNA for the CDR3 is TGTGCCAGCAGCAAACGGACTAGCTCGAATGAGCAGTTCTTC.

V usage is TRBV19 and J usage is TRBJ1-1; a weak D match, TRBD1 (6 bases). In germline, CDR1 is LNHDA, CDR2 SQIVND (reference sequence). The length of the CDR3 is 15 residues. The V and J ends lost 1 base and 4 bases respectively, with 13 bases between them. The CDR3 sequence: CASSIGGLGATEAFF. CDR3 in DNA: TGTGCCAGTAGTATAGGGGGTTTGGGGGCCACTGAAGCTTTCTTT.

The J gene is TRBJ2-5, the V gene TRBV30; 10 bases are shared with TRBD1. Germline V gene data show CDR1 as GTSNPN and CDR2 as SVGIG (reference sequence). The trim removed 8 bases at V and 10 bases at J, leaving 16 bases unmatched. This CDR3 contains 14 residues. The CDR3 is CAHLGTGDALGQYF. CDR3 sequence (DNA): TGTGCCCACCTCGGGACAGGGGACGCCTTAGGCCAGTACTTC.

The rearrangement links TRBV19 to TRBJ1-4; a weak D match, TRBD1 (6 bases). CDR3 size: 14 residues. From germline, CDR1 is LNHDA and CDR2 SQIVND (reference sequence). The V end was cut by 5 bases, the J end by 8 bases, with 15 bases between. The CDR3, as DNA: TGTGCCAGTAGTCCGACAGGCCCGGGCGAAAAACTGTTTTTT. Protein sequence: CASSPTGPGEKLFF.

This rearrangement joins TRBV18 to TRBJ1-1; 7 bases match TRBD1. The CDR3 is 17 residues long. V trimming: 0 bases; J trimming: 1 base; junction bases outside the gene matches: 8. Germline CDR1 is KGHSH and CDR2 is LQKENI. The CDR3 sequence: CASSPPVGTAGNTEAFF. The CDR3 DNA is TGTGCCAGCTCACCACCGGTCGGGACAGCCGGGAACACTGAAGCTTTCTTT.

The V and J genes are TRBV19 and TRBJ1-5; no clear D gene. This CDR3 spans 16 amino acids. The V and J ends lost 6 bases and 0 bases respectively, with 15 bases between them. Germline CDR1 is LNHDA and CDR2 is SQIVND (reference sequence). For the CDR3, the DNA is TGTGCCAGTAGCCTTCCGCGAGGGAATAGCAATCAGCCCCAGCATTTT. Its translation: CASSLPRGNSNQPQHF.

V usage is TRBV6-5 and J usage is TRBJ2-1; 8 bases are a match to TRBD2. V lost 5 bases and J lost 7; bases outside the gene matches: 1. The germline gives CDR1 MNHEY, CDR2 SVGAGI. The CDR3 has 12 residues. The CDR3 sequence: CASSRGGNEQFF. The CDR3 DNA is TGTGCCAGCAGTCGGGGGGGTAATGAGCAGTTCTTC.